The clone carrying this T cell receptor beta chain was observed a handful of times. Its target is not known. Trimming at V came to 1 base and at J to 4 bases, leaving 5 bases not matched to a gene. Germline loops: CDR1 SGHNT, CDR2 YYREEE (reference sequence). CDR3 length: 14 amino acids. What was sequenced were expressed TCRB transcripts, since all of the isolated RNA had been reverse transcribed. Sequenced by immunoSEQ multiplex PCR; TCRdb stores in-frame clones only, minus some. Of under 300,000 clones in the sample, approximately 13% were seen once. Stem cell-like memory, regulatory, central memory and naive CD4+ cells were sorted via CD45RO/CCR7/CD25/CD127/CD95/CD27. The data stem from a study of beta chain features in type 1 diabetes. Whole-study results and caveats: Researchers report that Type 1 diabetes patients had moderately but significantly shorter TCRB CDR3s across all four CD4+ subsets. In these data, an HLA type influence on TCRB rearrangement remained unresolved. Compared to healthy donors, patients appeared to have naive, central memory and Treg TCRB repertoires that were more alike. PCR might favor shorter templates, but any such skew would affect patients and controls equally.

This sequence originates from a man aged 30-40 years with type 1 diabetes. This chain uses TRBV5-4 with TRBJ2-7, with 7 bases identical to TRBD1. The material sequenced was naive CD4+ T cells from blood. CDR3 sequence (DNA): TGTGCCAGCAGCTTGAGTACAGGGGAATACGAGCAGTACTTC. Its protein is CASSLSTGEYEQYF.